The T cell receptor beta chain described here comes from a study of response to subunit inactivated influenza vaccine. This clonotype has only a few counts. Germline loops: CDR1 DFQATT, CDR2 SNEGSKA (reference sequence). Unmatched junction bases numbered 9, after V lost 2 bases and J lost 5 bases. This CDR3 has 14 amino acids. MiXCR was run by TCRdb on the RT-PCR reads, yielding one entry per CDR3 protein. Here the sample spans some 600,000 distinct CDR3 sequences, 14% being singletons. The V gene is TRBV20-1, the J gene TRBJ2-7; the match to TRBD2 covers 7 bases. The source is a man aged 45-60 years who received an inactivated influenza vaccine. Material: PBMCs from blood, obtained roughly 15 days before vaccination. CDR3 loop: CSARRSGGRNEQYF. CDR3 bases: TGCAGTGCTAGACGGTCAGGCGGGAGAAACGAGCAGTACTTC.